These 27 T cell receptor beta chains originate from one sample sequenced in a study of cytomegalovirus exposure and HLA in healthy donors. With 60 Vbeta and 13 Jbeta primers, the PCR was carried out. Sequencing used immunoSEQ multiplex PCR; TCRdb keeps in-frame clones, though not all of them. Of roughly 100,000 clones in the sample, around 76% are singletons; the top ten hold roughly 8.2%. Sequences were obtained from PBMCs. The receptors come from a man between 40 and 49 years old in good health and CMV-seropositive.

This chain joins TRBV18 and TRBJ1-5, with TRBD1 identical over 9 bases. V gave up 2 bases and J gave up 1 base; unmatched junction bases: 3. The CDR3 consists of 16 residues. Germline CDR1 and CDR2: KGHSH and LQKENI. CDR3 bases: TGTGCCAGCTCACCATTAGGACAGGGGAGCAATCAGCCCCAGCATTTT. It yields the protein CASSPLGQGSNQPQHF.

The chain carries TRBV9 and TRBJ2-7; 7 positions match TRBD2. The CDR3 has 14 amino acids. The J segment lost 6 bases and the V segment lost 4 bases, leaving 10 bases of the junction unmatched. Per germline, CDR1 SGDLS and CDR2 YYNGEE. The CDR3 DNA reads TGTGCCAGCAGCCCCTGGGGGGTAGCGGGCGAGCAGTACTTC. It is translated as CASSPWGVAGEQYF.

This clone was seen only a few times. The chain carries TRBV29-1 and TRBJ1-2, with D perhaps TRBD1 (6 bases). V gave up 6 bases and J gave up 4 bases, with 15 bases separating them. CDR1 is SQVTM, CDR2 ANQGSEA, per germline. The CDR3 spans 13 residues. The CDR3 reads CSVVVGRGYGYTF. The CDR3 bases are TGCAGCGTCGTAGTGGGCAGGGGCTATGGCTACACCTTC.

The CDR3 is CASSSRDKFLSSYNSPLHF. CDR3 sequence (DNA): TGTGCCAGCAGCTCCCGGGACAAGTTTCTAAGCTCCTATAATTCACCCCTCCACTTT. V and J are TRBV7-9 and TRBJ1-6; possibly TRBD1 for D (6 bases). The CDR3 totals 19 residues. Germline values: CDR1 SEHNR, CDR2 FQNEAQ (reference sequence). V was pared by 4 bases and J by 0 bases, with 19 bases between.

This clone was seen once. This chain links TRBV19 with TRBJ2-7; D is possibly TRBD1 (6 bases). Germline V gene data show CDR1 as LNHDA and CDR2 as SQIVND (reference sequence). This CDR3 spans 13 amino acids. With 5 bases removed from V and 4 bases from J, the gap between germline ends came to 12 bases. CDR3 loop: CASSPPQGYEQYF. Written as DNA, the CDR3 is TGTGCCAGTAGTCCGCCACAGGGATACGAGCAGTACTTC.

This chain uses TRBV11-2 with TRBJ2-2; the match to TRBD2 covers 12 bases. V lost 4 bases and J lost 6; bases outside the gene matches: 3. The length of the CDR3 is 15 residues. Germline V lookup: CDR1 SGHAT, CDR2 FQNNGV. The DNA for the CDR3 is TGTGCCAGCAGCTCGGGACTAGCGGGCCCCGGGGAGCTGTTTTTT. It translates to CASSSGLAGPGELFF.

The CDR3: CSNDRPDRARGEQYF. The CDR3 DNA reads TGCAGTAACGACCGTCCGGACAGGGCCAGGGGTGAGCAGTACTTC. The chain recombines TRBV29-1 with TRBJ2-7; TRBD1 aligns across 8 bases. Looked up from germline, CDR1 is SQVTM and CDR2 is ANQGSEA. This CDR3 spans 15 amino acids.

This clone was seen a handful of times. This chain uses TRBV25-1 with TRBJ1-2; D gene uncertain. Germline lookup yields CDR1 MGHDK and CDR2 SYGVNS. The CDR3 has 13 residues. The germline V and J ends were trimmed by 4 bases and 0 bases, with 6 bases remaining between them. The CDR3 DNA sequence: TGTGCCAGCAGTGCGCAGGCTAACTATGGCTACACCTTC. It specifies CASSAQANYGYTF.

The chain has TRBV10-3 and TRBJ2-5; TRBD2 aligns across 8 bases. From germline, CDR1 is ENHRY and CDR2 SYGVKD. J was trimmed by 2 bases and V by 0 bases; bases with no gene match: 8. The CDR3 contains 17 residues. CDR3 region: CAISESSGGFGQETQYF. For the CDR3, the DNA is TGTGCCATCAGTGAGTCGAGCGGGGGATTCGGGCAAGAGACCCAGTACTTC.

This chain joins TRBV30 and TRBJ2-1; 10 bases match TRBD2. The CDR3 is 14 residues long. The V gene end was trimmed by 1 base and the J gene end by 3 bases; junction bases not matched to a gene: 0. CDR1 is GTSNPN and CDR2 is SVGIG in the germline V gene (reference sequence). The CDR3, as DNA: TGTGCCTGGAGTGGACTAGCGGGCTACAATGAGCAGTTCTTC. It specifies CAWSGLAGYNEQFF.

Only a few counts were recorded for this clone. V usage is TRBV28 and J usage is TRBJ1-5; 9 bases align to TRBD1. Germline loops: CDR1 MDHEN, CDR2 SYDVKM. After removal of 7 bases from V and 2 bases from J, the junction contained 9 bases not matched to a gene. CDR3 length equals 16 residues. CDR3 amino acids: CASKRARTGGNQPQHF. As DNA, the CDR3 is TGTGCCAGCAAGAGGGCCCGGACAGGGGGCAATCAGCCCCAGCATTTT.

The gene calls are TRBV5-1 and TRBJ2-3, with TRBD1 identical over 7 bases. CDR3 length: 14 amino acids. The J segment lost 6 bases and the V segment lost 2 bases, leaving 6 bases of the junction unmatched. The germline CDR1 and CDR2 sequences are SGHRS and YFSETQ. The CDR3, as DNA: TGCGCCAGCAGCTTTACAGGGGACACGGATACGCAGTATTTT. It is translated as CASSFTGDTDTQYF.

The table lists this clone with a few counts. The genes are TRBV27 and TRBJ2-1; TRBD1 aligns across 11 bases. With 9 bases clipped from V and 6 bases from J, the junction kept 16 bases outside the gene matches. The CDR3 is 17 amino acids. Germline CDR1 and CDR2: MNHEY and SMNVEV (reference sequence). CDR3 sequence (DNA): TGTGCCAGTTCCCAATTCAAGGACAGGGGGCTGATCAATGAGCAGTTCTTC. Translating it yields CASSQFKDRGLINEQFF.

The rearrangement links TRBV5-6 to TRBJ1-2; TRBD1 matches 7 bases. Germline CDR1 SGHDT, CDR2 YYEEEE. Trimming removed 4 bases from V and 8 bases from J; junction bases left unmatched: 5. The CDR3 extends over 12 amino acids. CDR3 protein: CASSPGQEGYTF. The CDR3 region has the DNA TGTGCCAGCAGCCCCGGACAGGAAGGCTACACCTTC.

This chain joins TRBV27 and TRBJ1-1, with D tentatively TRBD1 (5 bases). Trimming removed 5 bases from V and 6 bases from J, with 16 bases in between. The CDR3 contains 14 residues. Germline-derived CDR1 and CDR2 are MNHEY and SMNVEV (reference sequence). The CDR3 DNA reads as TGTGCCAGCAGTCCGCGCGGGGGGGTTGCTGAAGCTTTCTTT. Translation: CASSPRGGVAEAFF.

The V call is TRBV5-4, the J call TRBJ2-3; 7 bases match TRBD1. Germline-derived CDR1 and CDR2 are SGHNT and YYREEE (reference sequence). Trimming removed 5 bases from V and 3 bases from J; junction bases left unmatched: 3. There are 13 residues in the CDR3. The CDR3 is CASSSTGTDTQYF. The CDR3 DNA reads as TGTGCCAGCAGTTCGACAGGGACAGATACGCAGTATTTT.

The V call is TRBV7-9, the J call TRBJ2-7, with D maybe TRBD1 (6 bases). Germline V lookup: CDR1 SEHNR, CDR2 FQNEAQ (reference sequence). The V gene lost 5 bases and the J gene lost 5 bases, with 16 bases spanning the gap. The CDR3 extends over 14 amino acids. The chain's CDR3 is CASSPPGPGDEQYF. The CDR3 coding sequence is TGTGCCAGCAGCCCGCCGGGACCAGGGGACGAGCAGTACTTC.

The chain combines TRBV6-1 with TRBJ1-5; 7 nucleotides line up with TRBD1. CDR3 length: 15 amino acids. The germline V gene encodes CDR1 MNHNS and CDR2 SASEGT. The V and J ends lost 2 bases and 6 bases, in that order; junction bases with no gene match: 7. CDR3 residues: CASSEMRQGTQPQHF. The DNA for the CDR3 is TGTGCCAGCAGTGAAATGCGACAGGGCACTCAGCCCCAGCATTTT.

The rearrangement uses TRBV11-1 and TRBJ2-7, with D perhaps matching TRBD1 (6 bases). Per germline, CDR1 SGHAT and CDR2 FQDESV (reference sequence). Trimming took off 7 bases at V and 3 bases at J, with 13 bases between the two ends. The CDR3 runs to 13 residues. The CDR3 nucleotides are TGTGCCAGCAACCGGGACATCGGCTACGAGCAGTACTTC. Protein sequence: CASNRDIGYEQYF.

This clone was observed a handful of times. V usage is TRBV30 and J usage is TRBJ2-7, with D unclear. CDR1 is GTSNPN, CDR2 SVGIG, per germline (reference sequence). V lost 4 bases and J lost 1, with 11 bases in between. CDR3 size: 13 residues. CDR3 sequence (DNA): TGTGCCTGGATTGGCCAGAAGTCCTACGAGCAGTACTTC. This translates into CAWIGQKSYEQYF.

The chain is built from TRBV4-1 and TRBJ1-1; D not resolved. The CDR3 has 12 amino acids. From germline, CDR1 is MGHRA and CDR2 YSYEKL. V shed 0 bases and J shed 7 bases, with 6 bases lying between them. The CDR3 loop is CASSQDRGEAFF. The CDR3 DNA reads TGCGCCAGCAGCCAAGACCGAGGTGAAGCTTTCTTT.

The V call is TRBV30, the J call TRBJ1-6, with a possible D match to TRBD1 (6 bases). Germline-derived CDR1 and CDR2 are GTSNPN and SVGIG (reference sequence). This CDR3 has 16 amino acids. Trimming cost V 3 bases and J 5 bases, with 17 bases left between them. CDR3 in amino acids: CAWRGYRTENNSPLHF. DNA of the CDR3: TGTGCCTGGAGAGGCTATAGGACAGAGAATAATTCACCCCTCCACTTT. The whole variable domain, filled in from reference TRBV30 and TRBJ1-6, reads SQTIHQWPATLVQPVGSPLSLECTVEGTSNPNLYWYRQAAGRGLQLLFYSVGIGQISSEVPQNLSASRPQDRQFILSSKKLLLSDSGFYLCAWRGYRTENNSPLHFGNGTRLTVT.

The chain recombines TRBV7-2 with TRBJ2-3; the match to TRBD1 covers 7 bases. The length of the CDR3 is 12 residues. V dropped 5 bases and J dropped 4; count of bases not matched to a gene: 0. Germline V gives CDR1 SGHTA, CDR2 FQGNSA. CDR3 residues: CASSTGADTQYF. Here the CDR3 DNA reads TGTGCCAGCAGCACAGGGGCAGATACGCAGTATTTT.

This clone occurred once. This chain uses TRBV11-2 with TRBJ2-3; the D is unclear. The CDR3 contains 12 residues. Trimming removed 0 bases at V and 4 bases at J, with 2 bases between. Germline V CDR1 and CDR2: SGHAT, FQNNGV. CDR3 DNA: TGTGCCAGCAGCTTAGACTCAGATACGCAGTATTTT. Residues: CASSLDSDTQYF. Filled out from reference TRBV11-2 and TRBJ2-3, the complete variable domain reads EAGVAQSPRYKIIEKRQSVAFWCNPISGHATLYWYQQILGQGPKLLIQFQNNGVVDDSQLPKDRFSAERLKGVDSTLKIQPAKLEDSAVYLCASSLDSDTQYFGPGTRLTVL.

The CDR3, as DNA: TGTGCCAGCAGGACAGGGATCGAGCAGTACTTC. This gives the protein CASRTGIEQYF. The chain uses TRBV27 and TRBJ2-7, with 7 nucleotides matching TRBD1. J gave up 6 bases and V 6 bases, and 2 bases lay outside the gene matches. The CDR3 runs 11 residues. From germline, CDR1 is MNHEY and CDR2 SMNVEV (reference sequence).

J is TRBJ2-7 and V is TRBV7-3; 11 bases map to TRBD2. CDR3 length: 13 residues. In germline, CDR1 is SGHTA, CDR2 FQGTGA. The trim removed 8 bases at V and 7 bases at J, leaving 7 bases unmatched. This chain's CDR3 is CASATSGRGEQYF. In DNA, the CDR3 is TGTGCCAGCGCTACTAGCGGGAGAGGTGAGCAGTACTTC.

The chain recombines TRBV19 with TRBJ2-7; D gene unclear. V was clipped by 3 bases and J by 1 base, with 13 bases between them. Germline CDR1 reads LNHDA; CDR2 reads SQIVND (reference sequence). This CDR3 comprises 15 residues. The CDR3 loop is CASSIAAAHSYEQYF. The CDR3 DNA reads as TGTGCCAGTAGTATTGCGGCAGCCCATTCCTACGAGCAGTACTTC.